This T cell receptor beta chain was retrieved from a study of CD8 T cells in ankylosing spondylitis. Points from the study as a whole: Seemingly distinctive of ankylosing spondylitis blood was a TCR beta motif formed by eight highly homologous variants. From matched ankylosing spondylitis synovial fluid, disease-linked clones were reportedly recovered at significantly enriched levels.

This clonotype was recorded many times. The antigen remains undetermined. This CDR3 contains 14 residues. Per germline, CDR1 MDHEN and CDR2 SYDVKM. The V end was cut by 7 bases, the J end by 5 bases, with 15 bases between. Libraries for TCR beta were made by quantitative 5'-RACE with molecular barcodes. MiXCR, applied by TCRdb to the 5' RACE reads, yields one record per CDR3 protein. In the table there are around 140,000 distinct CDR3 sequences, about an eighth of which are singletons. The chain has TRBV28 and TRBJ2-1; TRBD1 is a possible D gene (5 bases). The clonotype comes from a female donor with ankylosing spondylitis or in good health (not recorded which). The sample was blood, either unsorted or a sorted T cell fraction (not recorded which). CDR3 amino acids: CASKVGVVNNEQFF. The CDR3 region has the DNA TGTGCCAGCAAAGTAGGGGTGGTGAACAATGAGCAGTTCTTC.